This paragraph covers one T cell receptor beta chain sequence. The sample is drawn from a study of radiation and T cells in renal cell carcinoma. Profiling relied on immunoSEQ multiplex PCR, and the TCRdb table lists in-frame clones only, not all of them. The sample includes roughly 120,000 clones, roughly 77% seen only once; the top ten take 1.9%. Time point here: blood 2 weeks post-SBRT. The sample's treatment: 15 Gy SBRT to primary tumor, nephrectomy 4 weeks later. Blood was sampled at baseline, 2 weeks and 4 weeks after SBRT. The patient's renal cell carcinoma had clear cell pathology. V was pared by 7 bases and J by 5 bases, with 13 bases of the junction left unmatched. There are 15 residues in the CDR3. Germline V gives CDR1 MNHNY, CDR2 SVGAGI (reference sequence).

The source is an older woman with renal cell carcinoma. The sequencing here drew on blood, taken from a patient whose treatment included radiotherapy and nephrectomy. The V and J genes are TRBV6-6 and TRBJ1-1, with 7 nucleotides matching TRBD1. The CDR3, as DNA: TGTGCCAGCAACAAGGTGCAGGGGGATAGTACTGAAGCTTTCTTT. Amino acid sequence: CASNKVQGDSTEAFF.